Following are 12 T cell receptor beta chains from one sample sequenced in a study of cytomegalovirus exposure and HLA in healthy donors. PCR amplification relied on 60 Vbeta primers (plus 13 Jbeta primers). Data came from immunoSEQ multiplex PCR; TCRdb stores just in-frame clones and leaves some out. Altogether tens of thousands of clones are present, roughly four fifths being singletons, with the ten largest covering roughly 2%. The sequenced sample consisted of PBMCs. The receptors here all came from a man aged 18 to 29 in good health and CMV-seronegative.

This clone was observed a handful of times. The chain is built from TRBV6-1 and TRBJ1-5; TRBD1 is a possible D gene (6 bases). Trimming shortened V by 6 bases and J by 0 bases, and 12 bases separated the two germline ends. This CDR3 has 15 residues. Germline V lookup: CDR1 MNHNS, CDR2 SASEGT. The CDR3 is CASRPQGFSNQPQHF. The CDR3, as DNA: TGTGCCAGCAGACCCCAGGGGTTTAGCAATCAGCCCCAGCATTTT.

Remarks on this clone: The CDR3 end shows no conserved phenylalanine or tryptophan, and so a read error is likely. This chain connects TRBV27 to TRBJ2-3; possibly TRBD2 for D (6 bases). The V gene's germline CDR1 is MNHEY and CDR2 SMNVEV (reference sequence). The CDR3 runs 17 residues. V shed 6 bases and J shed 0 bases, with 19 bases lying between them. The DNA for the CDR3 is TGTGCCAGCAGATCTTTATCCACGAGCGGGAGCACAGATACGCAGTATTTG. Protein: CASRSLSTSGSTDTQYL.

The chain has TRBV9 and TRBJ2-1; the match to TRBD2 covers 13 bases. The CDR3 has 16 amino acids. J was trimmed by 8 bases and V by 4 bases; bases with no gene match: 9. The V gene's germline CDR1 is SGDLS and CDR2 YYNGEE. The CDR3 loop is CASSPSTSGGADEQFF. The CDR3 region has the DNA TGTGCCAGCAGCCCATCAACTAGCGGGGGGGCCGATGAGCAGTTCTTC.

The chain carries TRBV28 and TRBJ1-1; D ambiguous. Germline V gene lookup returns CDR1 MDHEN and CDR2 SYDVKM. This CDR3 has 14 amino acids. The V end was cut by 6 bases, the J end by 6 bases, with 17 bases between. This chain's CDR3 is CASSQPAGVAEAFF. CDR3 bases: TGTGCCAGCAGCCAGCCAGCCGGAGTGGCTGAAGCTTTCTTT.

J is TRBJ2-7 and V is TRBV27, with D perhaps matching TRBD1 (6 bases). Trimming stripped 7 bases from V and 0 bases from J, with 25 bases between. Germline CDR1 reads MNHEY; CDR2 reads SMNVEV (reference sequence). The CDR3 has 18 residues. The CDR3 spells CASTPGTRILNHSYEQYF. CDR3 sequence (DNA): TGTGCCAGCACCCCCGGGACAAGGATACTCAACCACTCCTACGAGCAGTACTTC.

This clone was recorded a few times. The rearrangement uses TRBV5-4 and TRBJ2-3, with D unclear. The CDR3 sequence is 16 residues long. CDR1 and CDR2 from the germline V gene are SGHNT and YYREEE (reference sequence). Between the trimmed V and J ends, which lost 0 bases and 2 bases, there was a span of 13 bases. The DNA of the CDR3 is TGTGCCAGCAGCTTGGGACCGAACGACTTCACAGATACGCAGTATTTT. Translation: CASSLGPNDFTDTQYF. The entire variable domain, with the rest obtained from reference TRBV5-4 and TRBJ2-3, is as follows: ETGVTQSPTHLIKTRGQQVTLRCSSQSGHNTVSWYQQALGQGPQFIFQYYREEENGRGNFPPRFSGLQFPNYSSELNVNALELDDSALYLCASSLGPNDFTDTQYFGPGTRLTVL.

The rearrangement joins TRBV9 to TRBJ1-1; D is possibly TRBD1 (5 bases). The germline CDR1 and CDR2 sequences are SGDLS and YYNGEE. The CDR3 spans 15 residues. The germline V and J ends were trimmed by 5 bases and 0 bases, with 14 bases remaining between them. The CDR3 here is CASSVQGKLNTEAFF. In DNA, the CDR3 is TGTGCCAGCAGTGTCCAGGGAAAACTGAACACTGAAGCTTTCTTT.

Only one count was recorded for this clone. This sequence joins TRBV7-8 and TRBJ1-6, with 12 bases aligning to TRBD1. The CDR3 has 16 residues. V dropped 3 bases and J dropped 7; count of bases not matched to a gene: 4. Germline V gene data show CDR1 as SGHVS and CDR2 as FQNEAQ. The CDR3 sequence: CASSFPGQGANSPLHF. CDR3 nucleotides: TGTGCCAGCAGCTTCCCGGGACAGGGGGCGAATTCACCCCTCCACTTT.

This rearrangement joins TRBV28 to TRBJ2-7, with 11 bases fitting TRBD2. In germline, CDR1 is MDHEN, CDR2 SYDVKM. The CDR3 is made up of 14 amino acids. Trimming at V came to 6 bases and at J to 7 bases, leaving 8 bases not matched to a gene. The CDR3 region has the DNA TGTGCCAGCAGAGTAGCGGGAGGGCCGAGGGAGCAGTACTTC. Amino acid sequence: CASRVAGGPREQYF.

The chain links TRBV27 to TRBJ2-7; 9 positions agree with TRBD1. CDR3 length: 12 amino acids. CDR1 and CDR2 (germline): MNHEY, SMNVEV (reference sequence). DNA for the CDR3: TGTGCAGCGGGGACAGGGCTCCACGAGCAGTACTTC. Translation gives CAAGTGLHEQYF.

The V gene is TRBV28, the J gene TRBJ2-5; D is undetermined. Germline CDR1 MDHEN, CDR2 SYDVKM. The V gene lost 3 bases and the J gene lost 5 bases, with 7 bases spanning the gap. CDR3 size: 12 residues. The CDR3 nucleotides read TGTGCCAGCAGTTTCCTGAGGGAGACCCAGTACTTC. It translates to CASSFLRETQYF.

The CDR3 DNA sequence: TGTGCCAGCAACAGACCGGACAGGCTAGGGGCTGTCTACTTC. It yields the protein CASNRPDRLGAVYF. The genes are TRBV28 and TRBJ2-7, with 7 bases identical to TRBD1. The CDR3 consists of 14 residues. CDR1 is MDHEN and CDR2 is SYDVKM in the germline V gene. V lost 7 bases and J lost 13; bases outside the gene matches: 19. Complete variable domain (other parts from reference TRBV28 and TRBJ2-7): DVKVTQSSRYLVKRTGEKVFLECVQDMDHENMFWYRQDPGLGLRLIYFSYDVKMKEKGDIPEGYSVSREKKERFSLILESASTNQTSMYLCASNRPDRLGAVYFGPGTRLTVT.